Listed below are T cell receptor beta chains from one sample, sequenced in a study of cytomegalovirus exposure and HLA in healthy donors. Measured with immunoSEQ multiplex PCR; TCRdb has only the in-frame clones, and not every one. This sample carries about 150,000 clones, more than 65% of them seen once, and the ten largest clones take 5.7%. Sequenced: PBMCs. These receptors were obtained from a man aged 30-40 years in good health and CMV-seropositive. CDR3s include the opening cysteine and the closing phenylalanine or tryptophan. The order of the fields is CDR3 DNA, CDR3 protein, D gene, J gene, clone size, V gene. The D gene is left open where the match is weak. Size values are once, few and many counts, or a class for expanded clones, and some rows have none.

TGTGCCAGCAGCCGTCTACAGGGGGTGCGAGAGACCCAGTACTTC CASSRLQGVRETQYF TRBD1 TRBJ2-5 . TRBV14
TGTGCAAGAGGGGACAGCATGAACACTGAAGCTTTCTTT CARGDSMNTEAFF TRBD1 TRBJ1-1 . TRBV5-3
TGTGCCAGCAGTGAGGAGGGTCTCTCTGGAAACACCATATATTTT CASSEEGLSGNTIYF . TRBJ1-3 . TRBV6-1
TGCAGCGTTGACGGGGGGGCGAGCACAGATACGCAGTATTTT CSVDGGASTDTQYF TRBD2 TRBJ2-3 once TRBV29-1
TGCGCCAGTACGGAGGGGAACTATGGCTACACCTTC CASTEGNYGYTF . TRBJ1-2 . TRBV5-1
TGTGCCAGCAGTCTCCCCTTCGGGGGAAGGACCCAGTACTTC CASSLPFGGRTQYF . TRBJ2-5 . TRBV28
TGTGCCAGTAGTACCGACAGGGTTGTGGATCAGCCCCAGCATTTT CASSTDRVVDQPQHF TRBD1 TRBJ1-5 . TRBV19
TGCAGCGTTCGACAGGGTAGCGGAGATACGCAGTATTTT CSVRQGSGDTQYF . TRBJ2-3 . TRBV29-1
TGTGCCAGCAGTTACACTCCCGGGACAGGGACTGAAGCTTTCTTT CASSYTPGTGTEAFF TRBD1 TRBJ1-1 . TRBV6-6
TGTGCCAGTAGTATGGGACTAGCGGGAGATGAGCAGTACTTC CASSMGLAGDEQYF TRBD2 TRBJ2-7 . TRBV19
TGTGCCAGCAGCTTAACGGGCAGGGCAAACATTCAGTACTTC CASSLTGRANIQYF . TRBJ2-4 . TRBV7-2
TGTGCCAGCAGCTTGTACTCTGGGGCCAACGTCCTGACTTTC CASSLYSGANVLTF . TRBJ2-6 . TRBV5-4
TGTGCCAGAAGCTACCTCAGGGCAAAACCCTACGAGCAGTACTTC CARSYLRAKPYEQYF . TRBJ2-7 . TRBV5-3
TGCGCCAGCAGCTTGGGACTAGCGGGAGGTGAGACCCAGTACTTC CASSLGLAGGETQYF TRBD2 TRBJ2-5 . TRBV5-1
TGCTCGGCAGCGGGAGTAGATACGCAGTATTTT CSAAGVDTQYF TRBD2 TRBJ2-3 few TRBV27
TGTGCCAGCAGTGCGCGTGTCAGGGGGCGATCTGGGGCCAACGGCCTGACTTTC CASSARVRGRSGANGLTF TRBD1 TRBJ2-6 . TRBV6-1
TGCAGCGTTGTAAAGGGGCAGGTACTGGCGGGAGCCGGTGAGCAGTTCTTC CSVVKGQVLAGAGEQFF TRBD2 TRBJ2-1 . TRBV29-1
TGTGCCAGCAGTTTGCTCGGGACACTCGAGGGCAAAGAAGGAAACACCATATATTTT CASSLLGTLEGKEGNTIYF . TRBJ1-3 once TRBV28
TGTGCCAGCAGTTACTCGACTTCTACCGGAGCTTTCTTT CASSYSTSTGAFF . TRBJ1-1 . TRBV6-6
TGCAGCGTTGTAGCGAGGGAGCAGTTCTTC CSVVAREQFF . TRBJ2-1 . TRBV29-1
TGCGCCAGCAGCCTCCCCGGGACTAGCGGCACAGATACGCAGTATTTT CASSLPGTSGTDTQYF TRBD2 TRBJ2-3 . TRBV5-1
TGTGCCAGCAGTTTATGGACTCAGTCCTACGAGCAGTACTTC CASSLWTQSYEQYF . TRBJ2-7 . TRBV28
TGTGCCAGCAGACTCAAGGGGGCCCCCAAAGAGACCCAGTACTTC CASRLKGAPKETQYF TRBD1 TRBJ2-5 . TRBV6-6
TGTGCCAGCAGCCAACAGGGGGGCAGCATGAACACTGAAGCTTTCTTT CASSQQGGSMNTEAFF TRBD1 TRBJ1-1 . TRBV4-2
TGTGCCAGCAGCTTAGAAGGCTTGCGAGGGAGCTCTGGAAACACCATATATTTT CASSLEGLRGSSGNTIYF . TRBJ1-3 . TRBV13